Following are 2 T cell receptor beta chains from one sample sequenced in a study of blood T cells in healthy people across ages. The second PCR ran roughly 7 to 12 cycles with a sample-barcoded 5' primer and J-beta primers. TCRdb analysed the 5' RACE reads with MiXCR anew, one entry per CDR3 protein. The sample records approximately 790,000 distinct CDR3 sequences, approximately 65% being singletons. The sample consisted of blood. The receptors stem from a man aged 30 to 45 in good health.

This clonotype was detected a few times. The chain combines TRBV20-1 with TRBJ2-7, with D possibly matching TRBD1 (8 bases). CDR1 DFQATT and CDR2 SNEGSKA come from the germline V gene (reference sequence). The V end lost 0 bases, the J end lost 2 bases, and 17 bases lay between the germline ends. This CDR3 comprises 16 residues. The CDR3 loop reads CSARDLLTGGAYEQYF. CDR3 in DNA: TGCAGTGCTAGAGATCTCTTAACAGGGGGGGCCTACGAGCAGTACTTC.

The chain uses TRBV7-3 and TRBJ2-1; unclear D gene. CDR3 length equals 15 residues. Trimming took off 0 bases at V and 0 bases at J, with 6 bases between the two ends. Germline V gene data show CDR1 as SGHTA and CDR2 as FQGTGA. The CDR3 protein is CASSLTWGSYNEQFF. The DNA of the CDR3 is TGTGCCAGCAGCTTAACCTGGGGCTCCTACAATGAGCAGTTCTTC.